This T cell receptor beta chain comes out of a study of beta chain features in type 1 diabetes. Study results and limitations: Within each of all four CD4+ subsets, Type 1 diabetes patients had TCRB CDR3s that were moderately but significantly shorter. VDJ junctions in type 1 diabetes patients carried more deletions and fewer insertions.

Expressed TCRB transcripts were sequenced because the entire RNA isolate underwent reverse transcription. Method: immunoSEQ multiplex PCR; TCRdb's copy keeps in-frame clones and lacks some. Of 300,000 to 350,000 clones listed, approximately 8% are singletons. Germline CDR1 is LNHNV and CDR2 is YYDKDF (reference sequence). Trimming removed 5 bases at V and 9 bases at J, with 15 bases between. CDR3 length equals 13 residues. On average, the one heparinised blood draw given by each donor was 90 to 150 mL. CD4+ naive, central memory, regulatory and stem cell-like memory subsets were isolated by sorting on CD45RO/CCR7/CD25/CD127/CD95/CD27. Notes on this clone: Its target is unknown.

Sequenced material: central memory CD4+ T cells from blood. The V call is TRBV15, the J call TRBJ2-3, with D maybe TRBD1 (7 bases). The origin of this receptor is a young woman in good health. The CDR3 sequence: CATSGRGRRTQYF. The DNA for the CDR3 is TGTGCCACCAGCGGCAGGGGGAGGCGGACGCAGTATTTT.